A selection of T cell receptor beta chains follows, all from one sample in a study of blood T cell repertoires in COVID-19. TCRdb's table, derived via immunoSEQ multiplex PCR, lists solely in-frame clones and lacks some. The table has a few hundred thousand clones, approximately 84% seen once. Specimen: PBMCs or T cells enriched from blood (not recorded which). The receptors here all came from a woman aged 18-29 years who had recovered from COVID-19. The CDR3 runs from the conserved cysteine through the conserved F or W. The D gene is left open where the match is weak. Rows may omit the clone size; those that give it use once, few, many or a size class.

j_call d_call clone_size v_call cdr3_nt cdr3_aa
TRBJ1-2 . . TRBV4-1 TGCGCCAGCAGCCATTGGACCGGGAGCTATGGCTACACCTTC CASSHWTGSYGYTF
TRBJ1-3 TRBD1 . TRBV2 TGTGCCAGCAGTGAAGACTGGACAGGGGGCGCAGGTGGAAACACCATATATTTT CASSEDWTGGAGGNTIYF
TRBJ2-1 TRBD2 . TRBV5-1 TGCGCCAGCAGCCGTCGACTAGCGGGGGGGCCCAATGAGCAGTTCTTC CASSRRLAGGPNEQFF
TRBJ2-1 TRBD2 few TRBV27 TGTGCCAGCAGTTGGCTAGCGGGGGACCCTGAGCAGTTCTTC CASSWLAGDPEQFF
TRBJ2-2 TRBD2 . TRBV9 TGTGCCAGCAGCGTAGCAGCTAGCGGATCGAACACCGGGGAGCTGTTTTTT CASSVAASGSNTGELFF
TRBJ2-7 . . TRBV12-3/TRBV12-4 TGTGCCAGCAGTTTAGTGGCCCCCTACGAGCAGTACTTC CASSLVAPYEQYF
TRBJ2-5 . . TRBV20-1 TGCAGTGCTTGTGCGCCGGGACTCGAAACCCAGTACTTC CSACAPGLETQYF
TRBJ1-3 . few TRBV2 TGTGCCAGCAGTCTCCCTTTGGACAGACCCTCTGGAAACACCATATATTTT CASSLPLDRPSGNTIYF
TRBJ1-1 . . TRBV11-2 TGTGCCAGCAGCTCCTGGACAGACCTGAACACTGAAGCTTTCTTT CASSSWTDLNTEAFF
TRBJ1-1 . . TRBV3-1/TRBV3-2 TGTGCCAGCAGCCAGGCCGACCCCGGACAGCTGAACACTGAAGCTTTCTTT CASSQADPGQLNTEAFF
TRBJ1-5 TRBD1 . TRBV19 TGTGCCAGTAGCGGGACAGCCCGCAATCAGCCCCAGCATTTT CASSGTARNQPQHF
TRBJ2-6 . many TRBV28 TGTGCCAGCAGTTTACCCTTCTCTGGGGCCAACGTCCTGACTTTC CASSLPFSGANVLTF
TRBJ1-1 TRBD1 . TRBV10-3 TGTGCCATCAGTATACAGGGGATGAACACTGAAGCTTTCTTT CAISIQGMNTEAFF
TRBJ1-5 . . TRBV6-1 TGTGCCAGCAGTGATTTCATACAGCACACCATTAGCAATCAGCCCCAGCATTTT CASSDFIQHTISNQPQHF
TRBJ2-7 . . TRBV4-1 TGCGCCAGCAGCCAAGATCGGGATTCCGAGCAGTACTTC CASSQDRDSEQYF
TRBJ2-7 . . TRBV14 TGTGCCAGCAGCCAAGGTGAATTTTTTTTCGACAGGCCCTACGAGCAGTACTTC CASSQGEFFFDRPYEQYF
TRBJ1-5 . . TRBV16 TGTGCCAGCAGCCAACTTGCAGGGGAGAATCAGCCCCAGCATTTT CASSQLAGENQPQHF
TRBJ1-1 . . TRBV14 TGTGCCAGCAGCGAGATGATGAACACTGAAGCTTTCTTT CASSEMMNTEAFF
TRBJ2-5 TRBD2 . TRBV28 TGTGCCAGCAGTTTACCCCACGGGACTAGCGGGCAAGAGACCCAGTACTTC CASSLPHGTSGQETQYF
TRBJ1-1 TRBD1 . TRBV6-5 TGTGCCAGCAGGAGGACAGGGGGTGAAGCTTTCTTT CASRRTGGEAFF
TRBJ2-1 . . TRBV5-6 TGTGCCAGCAGCTTGGCCCTTTTCGGGAACTCCTACAATGAGCAGTTCTTC CASSLALFGNSYNEQFF
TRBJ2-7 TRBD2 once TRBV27 TGTGCCAGCAGTTTAAGCAGCGGGGCATTGGGCTACGAGCAGTACTTC CASSLSSGALGYEQYF
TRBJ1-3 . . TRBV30 TGTGCCTGGAGTGCTAGCTCTGGAAACACCATATATTTT CAWSASSGNTIYF
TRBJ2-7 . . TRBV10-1 TGCGCCAGCAGTGAGTCGTCGTATGACGAGCAGTACTTC CASSESSYDEQYF
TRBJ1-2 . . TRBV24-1 TGTGCCACCAGTGATTTGCAGGGGGGCTACACCTTC CATSDLQGGYTF
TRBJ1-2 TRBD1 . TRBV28 TGTGCCAGCAGTTTAGAAGGGGGCAGGTGGAATGGCTACACCTTC CASSLEGGRWNGYTF
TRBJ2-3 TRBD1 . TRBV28 TGTGCCAGCAGACGGACAGGGGGCCCCTCCACAGATACGCAGTATTTT CASRRTGGPSTDTQYF
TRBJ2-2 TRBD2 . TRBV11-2 TGTGCCAGCAGCCGTCGACTAGCGGGGGGGCGGACCGGGGAGCTGTTTTTT CASSRRLAGGRTGELFF